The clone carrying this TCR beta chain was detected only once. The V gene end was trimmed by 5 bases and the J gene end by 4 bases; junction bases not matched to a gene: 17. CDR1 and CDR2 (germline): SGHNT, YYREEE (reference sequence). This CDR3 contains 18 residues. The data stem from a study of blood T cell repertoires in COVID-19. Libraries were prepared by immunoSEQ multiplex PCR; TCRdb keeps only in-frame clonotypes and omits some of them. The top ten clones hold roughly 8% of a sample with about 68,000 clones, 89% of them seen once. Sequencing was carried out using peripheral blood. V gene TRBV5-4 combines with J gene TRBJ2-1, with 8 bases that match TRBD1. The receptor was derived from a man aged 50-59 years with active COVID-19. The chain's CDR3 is CASSLPERTGSRYNEQFF. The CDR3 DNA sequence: TGTGCCAGCAGTCTACCCGAACGGACAGGGTCGCGTTACAATGAGCAGTTCTTC.